A single T cell receptor (beta chain) is shown here with its context. Its specificity is unknown. Trimming removed 6 bases from V and 2 bases from J, with 14 bases in between. This CDR3 has 15 amino acids. Germline V CDR1 and CDR2: SEHNR, FQNEAQ (reference sequence). Data came from immunoSEQ multiplex PCR; TCRdb stores just in-frame clones and leaves some out. This table has 150,000 or so clones, around 93% appearing once. This specimen comes from a study of T cell responses to AZD1222 COVID-19 vaccine. Study observations and caveats: An increase in Spike-specific TCR breadth and depth was observed after two AZD1222 doses. CD4 TCRs covered the whole spike, strongest at regions 160-218 and 743-854. Clonal diversity was possibly underestimated, and the donors were mostly white British, with more females.

The starting material was peripheral blood, obtained on day 0 of AZD1222 vaccination. The sequence came from an adult in good health. The gene calls are TRBV7-9 and TRBJ2-1; D is perhaps TRBD1 or TRBD2 (5 bases each). The CDR3 reads CASRGHRGAYNEQFF. DNA for the CDR3: TGTGCCAGCAGGGGGCACCGGGGAGCCTACAATGAGCAGTTCTTC.